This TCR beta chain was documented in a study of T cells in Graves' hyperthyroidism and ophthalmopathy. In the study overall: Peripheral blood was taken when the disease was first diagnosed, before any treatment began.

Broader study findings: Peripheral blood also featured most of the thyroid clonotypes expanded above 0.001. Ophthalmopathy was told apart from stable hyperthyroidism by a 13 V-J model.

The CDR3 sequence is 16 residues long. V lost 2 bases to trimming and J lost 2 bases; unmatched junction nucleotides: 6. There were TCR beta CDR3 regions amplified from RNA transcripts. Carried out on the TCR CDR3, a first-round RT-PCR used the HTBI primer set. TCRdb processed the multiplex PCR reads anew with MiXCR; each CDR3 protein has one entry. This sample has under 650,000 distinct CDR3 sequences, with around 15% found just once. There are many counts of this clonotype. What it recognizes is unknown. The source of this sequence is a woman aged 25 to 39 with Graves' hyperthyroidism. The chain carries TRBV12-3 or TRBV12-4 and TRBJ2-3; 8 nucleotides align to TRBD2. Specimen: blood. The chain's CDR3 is CASSLRSSGYTDTQYF. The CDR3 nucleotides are TGTGCCAGCAGTTTAAGGTCTAGCGGGTACACAGATACGCAGTATTTT.